This T cell receptor (beta chain) was observed in a study of post-analysis software for immune sequencing data. Study context: In terms of disease course, relapsing-remitting, secondary progressive and progressive-relapsing multiple sclerosis were included.

This CDR3 is 16 amino acids long. Germline V gene lookup returns CDR1 SGHAT and CDR2 FQNNGV. V lost 2 bases, J lost 5 bases, and 4 bases stayed unmatched. This clonotype was observed a few times. Its antigen is unidentified. The TCR beta cDNA libraries carried unique molecular identifiers. Each CDR3 protein gets one entry after TCRdb re-called the PCR reads with MiXCR. This table holds approximately 770,000 distinct CDR3 sequences, under 60% found once. Study conclusions and caveats: Samples prepared in the same batch strongly co-clustered by F measure. Five or six TRBV segments were significantly more frequent in patients than in controls. TRBV5-6, TRBV5-1 and TRBV20-1 were among these segments. Patients with multiple sclerosis recorded significantly lower normalized Chao1 diversity than controls, the study found.

This clonotype was obtained from a girl aged 10-17 years with multiple sclerosis. The rearrangement uses TRBV11-2 and TRBJ2-1; 12 bases fit TRBD2. Sequences were obtained from blood. CDR3 in amino acids: CASSLRTSGNHNEQFF. The CDR3, as DNA: TGTGCCAGCAGCTTACGGACTAGCGGGAACCACAATGAGCAGTTCTTC.